These 3 T cell receptor beta chains were all obtained from the same sample, sequenced in a study of cytomegalovirus exposure and HLA in healthy donors. Both 60 Vbeta primers and 13 Jbeta primers went into the PCR. TCRdb's copy holds only in-frame clones and misses some; the assay was immunoSEQ multiplex PCR. The table lists around 190,000 clones, almost 80% of them singletons. Material: PBMCs. The receptor source for this set is a woman between 18 and 29 years old in good health and CMV-seronegative.

The V call is TRBV21-1, the J call TRBJ1-1; the table assigns TRBD1, which was not confirmed against the DNA. TRBV21-1 is a pseudogene segment. This CDR3 spans 17 amino acids. The CDR3 protein is CASKRVPGQGAVGEAFF. The CDR3 DNA reads TGTGCCAGCAAGCGAGTCCCGGGACAGGGGGCGGTAGGTGAAGCTTTCTTT.

The genes are TRBV6-5 and TRBJ1-5; 8 bases map to TRBD1. The CDR3 contains 15 residues. The germline V gene encodes CDR1 MNHEY and CDR2 SVGAGI. V was pared by 4 bases and J by 1 base, with 3 bases of the junction left unmatched. The CDR3 loop is CASSWGQESNQPQHF. The CDR3 DNA follows: TGTGCCAGCAGTTGGGGACAGGAGAGCAATCAGCCCCAGCATTTT.

The chain combines TRBV27 with TRBJ2-1; TRBD2 agrees at 12 bases. J was trimmed by 4 bases and V by 4 bases; bases with no gene match: 5. CDR3 length equals 16 residues. Germline V CDR1 and CDR2: MNHEY, SMNVEV (reference sequence). The CDR3 DNA is TGTGCCAGCAGTTCCGCCGGACTAGCGGGATACAATGAGCAGTTCTTC. Translated, it gives CASSSAGLAGYNEQFF.